This TCR beta chain stems from a study of cytomegalovirus exposure and HLA in healthy donors. CDR3 length equals 10 residues. Germline-derived CDR1 and CDR2 are SNHLY and FYNNEI. V lost 10 bases, J lost 8 bases, and 11 bases lay in between. This PCR relied on a set of 60 Vbeta primers and 13 Jbeta primers. Under the authors' procedure: Later analysis identified approximately 80 million unique TCR beta chains, 9 million to 13 million shared. The table came from immunoSEQ multiplex PCR; TCRdb's copy has only in-frame clones and leaves some out. The V and J calls and clone size come from that table; D and trimming were worked out from the DNA. Among 65,000 to 70,000 clones listed, about 70% were seen once. About this clone: What it recognizes is unknown.

Points from the study as a whole: Most of the TCR beta V segments (in an earlier analysis) were productive either about 87% or about 30% of the time. The only immune exposure information that was available was CMV serostatus.

The clonotype comes from a woman aged 30 to 39 in good health and CMV-seronegative. Sequenced sample: PBMCs. The chain links TRBV2 to TRBJ1-2; D ambiguous. The CDR3 nucleotides are TGTGCCACCCTGGCTGAAGGCTACACCTTC. Its protein is CATLAEGYTF.